These 16 T cell receptor beta chains were sequenced from one sample in a study of blood T cell repertoires in COVID-19. Profiling relied on immunoSEQ multiplex PCR, and the TCRdb table lists in-frame clones only, not all of them. The table has about 210,000 clones, around nine tenths seen once; the top ten hold about 5%. Input material: peripheral blood. Every receptor here comes from a woman in her forties with acute or convalescent COVID-19.

V is TRBV6-2 or TRBV6-3 and J is TRBJ1-2, with D uncertain. The CDR3 totals 12 residues. CDR1 and CDR2 (germline): MNHEY, SVGEGT. V lost 5 bases and J lost 3, with 7 bases in between. The CDR3 nucleotides read TGTGCCAGCAGTCAGGTGTACTATGGCTACACCTTC. Its protein product is CASSQVYYGYTF.

CDR3 region: CASSLVPGNTEAFF. CDR3 DNA sequence: TGTGCCAGCAGCTTAGTACCCGGGAACACTGAAGCTTTCTTT. This sequence joins TRBV11-2 and TRBJ1-1; D is unclear. CDR1 and CDR2 (germline): SGHAT, FQNNGV. V lost 1 base to trimming and J lost 1 base, with 7 bases between them. The CDR3 has 14 residues.

This chain connects TRBV5-1 to TRBJ1-6, with 9 bases matching TRBD1. This CDR3 has 18 amino acids. Trimming removed 5 bases from V and 0 bases from J; junction bases left unmatched: 9. Germline values: CDR1 SGHRS, CDR2 YFSETQ. Here the CDR3 reads CASRRTGEYSSYNSPLHF. The CDR3 nucleotides are TGCGCCAGCAGACGGACAGGGGAGTATAGCTCCTATAATTCACCCCTCCACTTT.

The rearrangement joins TRBV4-1 to TRBJ2-2; TRBD2 aligns across 11 bases. The germline gives CDR1 MGHRA, CDR2 YSYEKL. J gave up 0 bases and V 1 base, and 10 bases lay outside the gene matches. The CDR3 is made up of 20 amino acids. CDR3 nucleotides: TGCGCCAGCAGCCAAGTTCCCAAGTTGACTAGCGGGGCGAACACCGGGGAGCTGTTTTTT. It yields the protein CASSQVPKLTSGANTGELFF.

The rearrangement links TRBV7-2 to TRBJ2-3, with 7 nucleotides matching TRBD1. The CDR3 has 15 residues. Germline assignment: CDR1 SGHTA and CDR2 FQGNSA. V gave up 4 bases and J gave up 0 bases; unmatched junction bases: 4. The DNA of the CDR3 is TGTGCCAGCAGCTCACAGGGGATTAGCACAGATACGCAGTATTTT. Encoded protein: CASSSQGISTDTQYF.

This chain connects TRBV24-1 to TRBJ1-2; 7 bases agree with TRBD1. CDR3 length equals 14 residues. V shed 3 bases and J 4 bases; nucleotides not matched to a gene: 4. Looked up from germline, CDR1 is KGHDR and CDR2 is SFDVKD. The CDR3 region is CATSDTGTAYGYTF. The CDR3 coding sequence is TGTGCCACCAGTGATACCGGGACAGCCTATGGCTACACCTTC.

V is TRBV10-3 and J is TRBJ2-1, with 11 positions matching TRBD2. Germline V gene sequence: CDR1 ENHRY, CDR2 SYGVKD. V shed 3 bases, J shed 6 bases, and the junction held 1 base outside the gene matches. The length of the CDR3 is 14 residues. CDR3 in amino acids: CAISDLAGGNEQFF. In nucleotides, the CDR3 is TGTGCCATCAGTGACCTAGCGGGGGGCAATGAGCAGTTCTTC.

This chain links TRBV30 with TRBJ1-1, with 9 bases aligning to TRBD1. The CDR3 spans 14 residues. The V segment lost 0 bases and the J segment 6 bases; nucleotides outside the gene matches: 5. The germline V gene encodes CDR1 GTSNPN and CDR2 SVGIG (reference sequence). CDR3 bases: TGTGCCTGGAGTGTAGGACAGGGGTGGTCTGAAGCTTTCTTT. This encodes CAWSVGQGWSEAFF.

The V gene is TRBV5-1, the J gene TRBJ1-1; D unresolved. The CDR3 runs 12 residues. Germline lookup yields CDR1 SGHRS and CDR2 YFSETQ. Trimming took off 0 bases at V and 10 bases at J, with 10 bases between the two ends. The CDR3 sequence: CASSLDGSVAFF. The CDR3 DNA is TGCGCCAGCAGCTTGGACGGAAGCGTAGCTTTCTTT.

CDR3 sequence: CARGGLGLYNSPLHF. The DNA for the CDR3 is TGTGCCAGGGGGGGTCTGGGCCTCTATAATTCACCCCTCCACTTT. The rearrangement joins TRBV6-5 to TRBJ1-6; maybe TRBD1 (5 bases). CDR1 and CDR2 from the germline V gene are MNHEY and SVGAGI. Trimming shortened V by 9 bases and J by 3 bases, and 15 bases separated the two germline ends. The CDR3 has 15 amino acids.

The CDR3 loop is CASSLAGLDGYTF. For the CDR3, the DNA is TGTGCCAGCTCCTTAGCAGGGCTGGATGGCTACACCTTC. The V and J genes are TRBV18 and TRBJ1-2; D is perhaps TRBD1 (5 bases). V lost 6 bases and J lost 6, with 14 bases in between. CDR3 length: 13 residues. The germline CDR1 and CDR2 sequences are KGHSH and LQKENI.

The chain joins TRBV5-1 to TRBJ1-1; the match to TRBD1 covers 8 bases. V lost 5 bases, J lost 4 bases, and 7 bases stayed unmatched. CDR1 is SGHRS and CDR2 is YFSETQ in the germline V gene. This CDR3 region has 14 residues. The CDR3 loop is CASRVTGDGTEAFF. The CDR3 DNA sequence: TGCGCCAGCAGGGTGACAGGGGATGGCACTGAAGCTTTCTTT.

This clone was picked up one time. The J gene is TRBJ2-1, the V gene TRBV29-1; 8 bases are a match to TRBD1. Per germline, CDR1 SQVTM and CDR2 ANQGSEA. The CDR3 spans 14 residues. Unmatched junction bases numbered 5, after V lost 3 bases and J lost 4 bases. The chain's CDR3 is CSVEGTGPYNEQFF. The CDR3 nucleotides read TGCAGCGTTGAGGGGACAGGACCTTACAATGAGCAGTTCTTC.

This chain links TRBV2 with TRBJ2-1; the match to TRBD2 covers 9 bases. The germline CDR1 and CDR2 sequences are SNHLY and FYNNEI. V shed 1 base and J 4 bases; nucleotides not matched to a gene: 8. CDR3 length: 17 amino acids. Here the CDR3 DNA reads TGTGCCAGCAGTGAAGGGTCTAGCGGGGAATATTACAATGAGCAGTTCTTC. It specifies CASSEGSSGEYYNEQFF.

This clone was counted a single time. The chain couples TRBV5-1 to TRBJ1-1; D is perhaps TRBD1 (6 bases). Between the trimmed V and J ends, which lost 4 bases and 1 base, there was a span of 17 bases. The CDR3 has 16 residues. Germline values: CDR1 SGHRS, CDR2 YFSETQ. The CDR3 is CASSPFLQGRNTEAFF. The CDR3 nucleotides read TGCGCCAGCAGCCCCTTTCTACAGGGCCGGAACACTGAAGCTTTCTTT.

DNA for the CDR3: TGTGCCAGCAGCTTAAGACAGGGGGATTGGGTGAACACTGAAGCTTTCTTT. Its protein is CASSLRQGDWVNTEAFF. The V and J genes are TRBV7-9 and TRBJ1-1; 9 bases match TRBD1. The CDR3 consists of 17 residues. The germline V gene has CDR1 SEHNR and CDR2 FQNEAQ (reference sequence). V trimming: 2 bases; J trimming: 0 bases; junction bases outside the gene matches: 7.